Following are 19 T cell receptor beta chains from one sample sequenced in a study of blood T cells in healthy people across ages. Combining a sample-barcoded 5' primer with a J-beta primer mix, a second PCR ran for 7 to 11 cycles. In TCRdb, the 5' RACE reads were re-called with MiXCR into one record per CDR3 protein. The sample has hundreds of thousands of distinct CDR3 sequences; 56% are singletons. The sample consisted of blood. These receptors were obtained from a man aged 40-50 years in good health.

The V gene is TRBV27, the J gene TRBJ2-2; no clear D gene. CDR1 and CDR2 from the germline V gene are MNHEY and SMNVEV (reference sequence). The CDR3 length is 11 residues. Between the trimmed V and J ends, which lost 5 bases and 8 bases, there was a span of 6 bases. Here the CDR3 reads CASSTGGELFF. CDR3 DNA: TGTGCCAGCAGTACCGGAGGGGAGCTGTTTTTT.

The chain couples TRBV20-1 to TRBJ1-6; a possible D gene is TRBD1 (6 bases). Germline CDR1 and CDR2: DFQATT and SNEGSKA (reference sequence). Trimming pared 6 bases from V and 7 bases from J, leaving 19 bases between. This CDR3 has 15 residues. CDR3 sequence: CSARRGSGVNSPLHF. The CDR3 coding sequence is TGCAGTGCCCGAAGGGGATCAGGGGTCAATTCACCCCTCCACTTT.

The V and J genes are TRBV11-2 and TRBJ1-2; D is uncertain. The CDR3 is 13 amino acids. V was trimmed by 1 base and J by 8 bases, leaving 11 bases between them. Germline CDR1 SGHAT, CDR2 FQNNGV. CDR3 in amino acids: CASSLGLDSGYTF. The CDR3 DNA sequence: TGTGCCAGCAGCTTAGGGTTAGACTCAGGCTACACCTTC.

This chain uses TRBV21-1 with TRBJ2-5; the DNA was not used to check the table's D call, TRBD1. TRBV21-1 is termed a pseudogene. This CDR3 contains 18 residues. The CDR3 bases are TGTGCCAGCAGCACACCCTGCTGTGGCCATCTCGGACAAGAGACCCAGTACTTC. Translating gives CASSTPCCGHLGQETQYF.

This rearrangement joins TRBV20-1 to TRBJ2-3; D unclear. V gave up 1 base and J gave up 6 bases, with 8 bases separating them. The germline gives CDR1 DFQATT, CDR2 SNEGSKA (reference sequence). CDR3 length equals 12 residues. The CDR3 DNA reads as TGCAGTGCTAGAGCTCGACTGGATACGCAGTATTTT. This translates into CSARARLDTQYF.

V gene TRBV28 combines with J gene TRBJ2-5; weak D call: TRBD2 (6 bases). CDR1 MDHEN and CDR2 SYDVKM come from the germline V gene. The CDR3 length is 15 residues. Trimming shortened V by 6 bases and J by 7 bases, and 21 bases separated the two germline ends. This chain's CDR3 is CASSYRRWGDLTQYF. The CDR3 nucleotides are TGTGCCAGCAGCTACCGGCGGTGGGGGGATTTGACCCAGTACTTC. The full variable domain, its missing parts supplied by reference TRBV28 and TRBJ2-5, is DVKVTQSSRYLVKRTGEKVFLECVQDMDHENMFWYRQDPGLGLRLIYFSYDVKMKEKGDIPEGYSVSREKKERFSLILESASTNQTSMYLCASSYRRWGDLTQYFGPGTRLLVL.

This clonotype was detected many times. The chain employs TRBV7-2 and TRBJ2-5, with a tentative D call TRBD2 (5 bases). The germline V and J ends were trimmed by 1 base and 5 bases, with 17 bases remaining between them. Germline values: CDR1 SGHTA, CDR2 FQGNSA. This CDR3 spans 16 amino acids. The CDR3 protein is CASSLVPSPTRETQYF. The DNA for the CDR3 is TGTGCCAGCAGCTTAGTTCCTAGCCCTACGAGGGAGACCCAGTACTTC.

This clonotype was observed a single time. The V and J genes are TRBV7-9 and TRBJ2-1; D may be TRBD2 (5 bases). This CDR3 comprises 14 residues. Trimming stripped 4 bases from V and 9 bases from J, with 16 bases between. CDR1 SEHNR and CDR2 FQNEAQ come from the germline V gene (reference sequence). CDR3 sequence (DNA): TGTGCCAGCAGCTCCCCTTTTATAGGAGGTGAGCAGTTCTTC. This gives the protein CASSSPFIGGEQFF.

In nucleotides, the CDR3 is TGCAGTGCACCGGACAGGGGAAAAGAGACCCAGTACTTC. This sequence encodes CSAPDRGKETQYF. V is TRBV20-1 and J is TRBJ2-5, with 9 bases aligning to TRBD1. CDR3 size: 13 residues. Germline V gene lookup returns CDR1 DFQATT and CDR2 SNEGSKA (reference sequence). With 6 bases clipped from V and 3 bases from J, the junction kept 5 bases outside the gene matches.

The chain joins TRBV10-2 to TRBJ2-7, with no clear D. Germline CDR1 WSHSY, CDR2 SAAADI. The length of the CDR3 is 12 residues. V lost 11 bases and J 2 bases, leaving 13 bases between the germline ends. CDR3 protein: CAVSYPPYEQYF. CDR3 DNA: TGCGCCGTTAGTTATCCCCCCTACGAGCAGTACTTC.

About this clonotype: An end of the junction differs from the germline gene, which may be a read error. V gene TRBV11-3 combines with J gene TRBJ2-3; 13 bases are shared with TRBD2. Germline lookup yields CDR1 SGHNT and CDR2 YENEEA. CDR3 length: 16 residues. As DNA, the CDR3 is TGTGCCAGCAGTCGCGGGACTAGCGGGATCACAGATATGCAGTATTTT. Its translation: CASSRGTSGITDMQYF.

This clonotype occurred a few times. The chain joins TRBV7-2 to TRBJ2-1; 8 nucleotides align to TRBD2. Germline V gene sequence: CDR1 SGHTA, CDR2 FQGNSA. Losses at the gene ends were 5 bases for V and 2 bases for J; bases not matched to a gene: 5. This CDR3 has 15 residues. CDR3 protein: CASSRTSFPYNEQFF. CDR3 DNA sequence: TGTGCCAGCAGCCGGACTAGCTTCCCCTACAATGAGCAGTTCTTC.

The chain links TRBV3-1 to TRBJ2-5; TRBD1 matches at 8 bases. The germline V gene encodes CDR1 LGHDT and CDR2 YNNKEL (reference sequence). The V segment lost 4 bases and the J segment 2 bases; nucleotides outside the gene matches: 6. The CDR3 is 15 amino acids. CDR3: CASSPMTGAQETQYF. The CDR3 region has the DNA TGTGCCAGCAGCCCTATGACAGGGGCACAAGAGACCCAGTACTTC.

The chain links TRBV28 to TRBJ2-7; D is tentatively TRBD1 or TRBD2 (5 bases each). Deletions cut 10 bases from V and 3 bases from J, with 25 bases between. This CDR3 contains 16 residues. CDR1 is MDHEN, CDR2 SYDVKM, per germline. CDR3 sequence: CANISGQGALGYEQYF. The CDR3 DNA reads as TGTGCCAACATTTCGGGGCAAGGGGCGCTTGGCTACGAGCAGTACTTC.

This chain connects TRBV7-3 to TRBJ2-3; D might be TRBD2 (6 bases). There are 16 residues in the CDR3. V was shortened by 4 bases and J by 3 bases, with 17 bases between the two germline ends. CDR1 is SGHTA and CDR2 is FQGTGA in the germline V gene. The CDR3 sequence is CASSSLTWGETDTQYF. CDR3 nucleotide sequence: TGTGCCAGCAGCTCCCTAACGTGGGGGGAAACAGATACGCAGTATTTT.

This chain connects TRBV9 to TRBJ2-6, with no clear D. Trimming took 3 bases from V and 0 from J, leaving 7 bases between them. The length of the CDR3 is 15 residues. The V gene's germline CDR1 is SGDLS and CDR2 YYNGEE. CDR3 region: CASSGHPSGANVLTF. CDR3 DNA sequence: TGTGCCAGCAGCGGACATCCCTCTGGGGCCAACGTCCTGACTTTC.

V usage is TRBV28 and J usage is TRBJ1-2, with TRBD1 matching over 9 bases. Losses at the gene ends were 3 bases for V and 8 bases for J; bases not matched to a gene: 16. This CDR3 comprises 17 residues. CDR1 and CDR2 from the germline V gene are MDHEN and SYDVKM. The CDR3 DNA reads TGTGCCAGCAGTTTTGTGACCACAGGGGGCGGAGTGGTCGGCTACACCTTC. Amino acids: CASSFVTTGGGVVGYTF.

V and J are TRBV29-1 and TRBJ1-2, with no clear D. The CDR3 totals 11 residues. V gave up 6 bases and J gave up 4 bases, with 9 bases separating them. From germline, CDR1 is SQVTM and CDR2 ANQGSEA. The CDR3 DNA is TGCAGCGTGCATTCGGCCTATGGCTACACCTTC. It yields the protein CSVHSAYGYTF.

The chain joins TRBV9 to TRBJ2-7; a possible D gene is TRBD1 (6 bases). CDR1 and CDR2 (germline): SGDLS, YYNGEE. The CDR3 spans 13 residues. Trimming took 3 bases from V and 9 from J, leaving 16 bases between them. CDR3 in DNA: TGTGCCAGCAGCGCAACAGGGAGAGGGGGGCAGTACTTC. Translated, it gives CASSATGRGGQYF.